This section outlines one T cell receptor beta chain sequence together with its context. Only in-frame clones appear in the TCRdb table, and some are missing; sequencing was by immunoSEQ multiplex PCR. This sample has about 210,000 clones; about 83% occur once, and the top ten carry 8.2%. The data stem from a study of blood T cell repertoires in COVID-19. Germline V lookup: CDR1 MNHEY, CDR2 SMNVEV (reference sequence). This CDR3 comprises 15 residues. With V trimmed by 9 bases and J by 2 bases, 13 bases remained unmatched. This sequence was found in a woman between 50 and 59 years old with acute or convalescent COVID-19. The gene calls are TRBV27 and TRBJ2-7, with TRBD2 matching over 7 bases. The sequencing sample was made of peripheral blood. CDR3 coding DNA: TGTGCCAGTTACCCGGGGGGTACGGGAACCTACGAGCAGTACTTC. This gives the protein CASYPGGTGTYEQYF.